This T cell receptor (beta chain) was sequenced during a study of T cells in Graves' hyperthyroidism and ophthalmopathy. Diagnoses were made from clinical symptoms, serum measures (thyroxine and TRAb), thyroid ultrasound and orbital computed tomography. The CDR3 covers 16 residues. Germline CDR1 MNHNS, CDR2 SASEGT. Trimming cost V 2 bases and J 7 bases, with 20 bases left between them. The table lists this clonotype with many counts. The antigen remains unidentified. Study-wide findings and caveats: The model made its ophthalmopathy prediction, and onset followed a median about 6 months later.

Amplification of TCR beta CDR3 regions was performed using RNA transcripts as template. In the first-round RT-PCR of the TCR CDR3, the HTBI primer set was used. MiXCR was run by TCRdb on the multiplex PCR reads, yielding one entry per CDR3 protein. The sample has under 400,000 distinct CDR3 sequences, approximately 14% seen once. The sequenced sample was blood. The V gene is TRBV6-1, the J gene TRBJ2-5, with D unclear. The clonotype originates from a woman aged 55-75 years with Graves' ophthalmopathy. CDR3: CASSEISFLGRGTQYF. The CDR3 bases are TGTGCCAGCAGTGAAATCTCCTTTTTGGGCCGAGGGACCCAGTACTTC.